This T cell receptor beta chain appears in the sequencing data of a study of blood T cell repertoires in COVID-19 (dated by TCRdb to about 2020). General notes on the study: Samples from collaborators originated in the United States, Italy and Spain and spanned both the acute and convalescent phases of COVID-19. The repertoires were released in a freely available public database meant as a resource for research on the immune response to SARS-CoV-2. The prospective study material was composed of cDNA or gDNA derived from T cells, B-cell-depleted T cells, or PBMCs. Samples came from the ongoing ImmuneRACE study (first 160 participants) plus 1,254 subjects from 6 global collaborators. Subjects who had been exposed to COVID-19, were actively infected with it, or had recovered from it provided the deeply sampled blood TCRbeta repertoires that made up the dataset. HLA class I and class II types, where available, came from metadata supplied by the sample provider rather than from assay-based typing. Sample metadata almost always included a de-identified subject ID, COVID-19 status, age in years and sex. What the authors observed across the whole study: The quantity of clinical and demographic metadata differed by source and by participant and was supplied without curation.

TCRbeta CDR3 regions were amplified from genomic DNA using the immunoSEQ Assay, a bias-controlled multiplex PCR. In the authors' own workflow: Within the assay, amplification of reference gene primers was used to estimate how many nucleated cells each sample contained. Sequence reads were collapsed and filtered to measure the absolute abundance of every unique TCRbeta CDR3 rearrangement. For each sample, productive Simpson clonality was calculated by taking the square root of Simpson's diversity index across productive rearrangements. TCRdb holds this immuneACCESS table with in-frame rearrangements only. Some clones are missing; in checked studies, unresolved V genes explain under half, and the rest has no known cause. V and J calls and clone size are given by that table; D and trimming were obtained from the DNA. The sample table records under 250,000 clones; 85% of these occur just once. Roughly 4.6% of the sample is taken by the ten largest.

From cysteine to phenylalanine, the CDR3 is 15 amino acids long. The read is trimmed to its CDR3 DNA, 45 bases read in frame from base 1. Here V drops 6 bases and J drops 0 bases, and the junction holds 5 bases not matched to any gene. CDR1 MNHEY and CDR2 SVGAGI are derived from the germline V gene. One collaborating source in Seattle enrolled patients during active infection and followed them longitudinally through the course of disease. The collaborating institutions used their own protocols to collect whole blood in K2EDTA tubes. For TCRbeta analysis, collaborators shipped samples as frozen whole blood, isolated PBMCs, or DNA extracted from either of those sample types. Worth noting for this clone: The antigen it binds to is not known. No base quality values were provided; no much bigger clone lies one nucleotide off.

The rearranged segments are TRBV6-5 and TRBJ1-3, with TRBD1 identical over 7 junction bases. The origin of this receptor is a man between 45 and 60 years old with COVID-19, enrolled during active disease. Sequencing used peripheral blood. Here the CDR3 is given as CASSGTAFSGNTIYF. In nucleotide form, the sequence is TGTGCCAGCAGCGGGACAGCGTTCTCTGGAAACACCATATATTTT.